This TCR beta chain was obtained from a study of circulating tumor DNA in untreated peripheral T-cell lymphoma (dated by TCRdb to the early 2020s). Findings and caveats that apply to the study as a whole: Tumor-specific clonotypes were found in 75% to 80% of patients, coming from roughly 83% of baseline tissues and roughly 68% of baseline serum samples.

Libraries were made using the immunoSEQ multiplex PCR assay. In TCRdb, the immuneACCESS table is reduced to in-frame sequences with V and J assigned. These tables do not hold every clone; where another copy was compared, an unresolved V gene accounts for under half, and the others remain unexplained. The sample data list about 1,800 clones, and around 87% of these were observed just once. 73% of the sample rests with the top ten. Regarding this clone: The clone's antigen remains unknown. Base-call qualities are not available, and no considerably larger clone is one nucleotide away.

To identify tumor-specific TCR clonotypes, tumor tissue taken at baseline, before any treatment, was sequenced. Next-generation sequencing of T-cell receptor sequences was used to monitor peripheral T-cell lymphoma patients receiving frontline treatment on a trial. The germline V gene (reference sequence) specifies GTSNPN as CDR1 and SVGIG as CDR2. From the cysteine up to the phenylalanine, the CDR3 has a length of 11 residues. Only CDR3 DNA remains: 33 bases, in frame from the first base. A distance of 8 bases separates the germline ends of V and J, which lose 4 bases and 5 bases respectively. The rearranged segments are TRBV30 and TRBJ1-2, with the D gene uncertain. This receptor was taken from a human donor with peripheral T-cell lymphoma. The sample taken for sequencing was tumor tissue. The DNA is as follows: TGTGCCTGGACGAGGGATTATGGCTACACCTTC. Translated, it gives CAWTRDYGYTF.